This T cell receptor beta chain was recovered during a study of blood T cell repertoires in COVID-19. Turning to the study itself: T cells, B-cell-depleted T cells, or PBMCs supplied cDNA or gDNA.

Trimming stripped 0 bases from V and 2 bases from J, with 12 bases between. This CDR3 spans 15 amino acids. CDR1 and CDR2 from the germline V gene are SGHRS and YFSETQ. Clones were sequenced by immunoSEQ multiplex PCR, and TCRdb holds only the in-frame ones, with some missing. The sample includes about 230,000 clones, roughly nine tenths of them seen just once. The sequence derives from a young woman with acute COVID-19. The V and J genes are TRBV5-1 and TRBJ2-7; TRBD2 might be the D (6 bases). The material sequenced was PBMCs or T cells enriched from blood (not recorded which). This chain's CDR3 is CASSLAEGKPYEQYF. In nucleotides, the CDR3 is TGCGCCAGCAGCTTGGCGGAGGGTAAACCCTACGAGCAGTACTTC.